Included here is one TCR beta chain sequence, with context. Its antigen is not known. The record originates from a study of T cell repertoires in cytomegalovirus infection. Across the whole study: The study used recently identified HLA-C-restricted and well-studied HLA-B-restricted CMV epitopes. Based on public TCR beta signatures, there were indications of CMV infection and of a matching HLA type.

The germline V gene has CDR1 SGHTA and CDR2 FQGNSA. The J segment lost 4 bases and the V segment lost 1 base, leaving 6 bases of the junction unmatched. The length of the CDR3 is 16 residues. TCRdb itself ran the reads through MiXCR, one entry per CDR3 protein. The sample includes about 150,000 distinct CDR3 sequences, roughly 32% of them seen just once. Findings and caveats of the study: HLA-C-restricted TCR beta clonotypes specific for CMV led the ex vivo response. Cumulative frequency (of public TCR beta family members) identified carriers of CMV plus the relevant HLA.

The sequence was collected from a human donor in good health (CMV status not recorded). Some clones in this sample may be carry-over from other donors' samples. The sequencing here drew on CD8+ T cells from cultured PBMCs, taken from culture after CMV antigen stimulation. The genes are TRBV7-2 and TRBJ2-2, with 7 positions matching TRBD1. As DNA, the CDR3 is TGTGCCAGCAGCTTAGGGGACAGCCGCGGCACCGGGGAGCTGTTTTTT. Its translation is CASSLGDSRGTGELFF.